This entry lists 2 T cell receptor beta chains sequenced from one sample in a study of T cell clonality in common variable immunodeficiency. The table came from immunoSEQ multiplex PCR; TCRdb's copy has only in-frame clones and leaves some out. In total the sample includes about 35,000 clones, none of them seen once. The sample comprised peripheral blood mononuclear cells. The receptor source for this set is a person between 18 and 70 years old in good health.

This clone was counted many times. Sequencing ends 3 residues short of the CDR3 end; the germline J gene provides the rest. The chain links TRBV4-1 to TRBJ2-7; tentative D call: TRBD1 (6 bases). V was pared by 4 bases and J by 2 bases, with 9 bases between. CDR3 size: 13 residues. The V gene's germline CDR1 is MGHRA and CDR2 YSYEKL. The CDR3 spells CASSPQGTYEQYF. CDR3 bases read: TGCGCCAGCAGCCCACAGGGTACCTACGAG.

This clone was seen many times. The read gets to within 3 residues of the CDR3 end, and the germline J gene fills in the rest. The genes are TRBV28 and TRBJ1-1, with D tentatively TRBD1 (6 bases). V lost 6 bases to trimming and J lost 5 bases, with 16 bases between them. CDR1 is MDHEN and CDR2 is SYDVKM in the germline V gene. The CDR3 has 14 amino acids. The CDR3 loop reads CASSSGTGLTEAFF. The sequenced CDR3 bases are TGTGCCAGCAGCTCAGGAACAGGGCTGACTGAA.